The sequence of this T cell receptor beta chain was determined in a study of regulatory T cells in long-lasting Graves disease. Study-wide findings and caveats: Persistent patients had a count of shared public clonotypes (2,741) that exceeded that of new patients (about 870).

To make TCR beta libraries, researchers used iRepertoire HTBI primers and Arm-PCR of CDR3 regions. TCRdb redid the calling of the multiplex PCR reads with MiXCR, one entry per CDR3 protein. The data hold 400,000 to 500,000 distinct CDR3 sequences, with 15% to 20% observed a single time. CDR3 length: 11 amino acids. V shed 9 bases and J shed 3 bases, with 8 bases lying between them. Germline CDR1 MDHEN, CDR2 SYDVKM. In its sample, this clonotype was seen many times. Its antigen is still unknown. Time point noted: newly diagnosed GD, antithyroid drugs for less than 3 months. PBMC RNA served as the TCR library source. These data are also associated with another study on T cells in Graves' hyperthyroidism and ophthalmopathy. That investigation notes: Thyroid ultrasound, orbital computed tomography, clinical symptoms, and serum thyroxine and TRAb underpinned diagnoses. HTBI primers were used for first-round RT-PCR of the TCR CDR3. Most expanded thyroid clonotypes above 0.001 also appeared in blood.

Sequencing was performed on peripheral blood mononuclear cells (PBMCs), taken at new diagnosis, from a patient treated with antithyroid drugs. The sequence derives from a woman younger than 30 with Graves disease. The rearrangement uses TRBV28 and TRBJ1-2; D is unresolved. The CDR3 sequence is CASMRDYGYTF. The CDR3 DNA reads TGTGCCAGTATGAGGGACTATGGCTACACCTTC.